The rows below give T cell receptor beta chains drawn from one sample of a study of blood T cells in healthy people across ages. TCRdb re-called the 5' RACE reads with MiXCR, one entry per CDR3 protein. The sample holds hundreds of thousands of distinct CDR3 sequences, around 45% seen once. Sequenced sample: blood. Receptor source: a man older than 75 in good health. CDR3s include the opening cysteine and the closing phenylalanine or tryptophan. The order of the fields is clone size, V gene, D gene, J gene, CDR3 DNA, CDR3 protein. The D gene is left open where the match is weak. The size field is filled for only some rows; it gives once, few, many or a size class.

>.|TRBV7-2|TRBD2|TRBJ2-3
TGTGCCAGCAGCTTAGTAGCGGGATCAAAGTATTTT
CASSLVAGSKYF
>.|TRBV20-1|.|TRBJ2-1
TGCAGTGCTAGGAATAGCGATGAGCAGTTCTTC
CSARNSDEQFF
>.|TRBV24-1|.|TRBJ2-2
TGTGCCACCAGTGAACCTCCGGGGTCAGGACAGTTGGACACCGGGGAGCTGTTTTTT
CATSEPPGSGQLDTGELFF
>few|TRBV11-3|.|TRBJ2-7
TGTGCCAGCAGCTTAGATCCGGCAGGGGCTGGCGAGCAGTACTTC
CASSLDPAGAGEQYF
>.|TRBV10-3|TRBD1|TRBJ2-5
TGTGCCATCAGCCCTCCGGGACAGGGCCAGGTTGAGCAGTACTTC
CAISPPGQGQVEQYF
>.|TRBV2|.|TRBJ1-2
TGTGCCAGCACAGAAGGTATAGGCTACACCTTC
CASTEGIGYTF
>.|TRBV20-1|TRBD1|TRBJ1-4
TGCAGTGCTAACTCCGGGACAGGAGATGAAAAACTGTTTTTT
CSANSGTGDEKLFF
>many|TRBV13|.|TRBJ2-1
TGTGCCAGCAGCTTAAGGGCGGGGTCGAATTACAATGAGCAGTTCTTC
CASSLRAGSNYNEQFF
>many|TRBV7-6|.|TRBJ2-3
TGTGCCAGCAGCTCCGAGAGCAAGAGCACAGATACGCAGTATTTT
CASSSESKSTDTQYF
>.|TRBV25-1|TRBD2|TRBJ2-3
TGTGCCAGCAGTGAACCGGGACTAGCGTTGCAGTATTTT
CASSEPGLALQYF
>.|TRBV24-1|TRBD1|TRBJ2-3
TGTGCCACCAGACAGACAGGGGAAACAGATACGCAGTATTTT
CATRQTGETDTQYF
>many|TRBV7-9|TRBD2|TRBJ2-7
TGTGCCAGCAGCTCCGGACTAGCGGGGACCTTCGAGCAGTACTTC
CASSSGLAGTFEQYF
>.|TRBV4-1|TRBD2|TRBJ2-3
TGCGCCAGCAGCTATAGCGGGCTAAGCACAGATACGCAGTATTTT
CASSYSGLSTDTQYF
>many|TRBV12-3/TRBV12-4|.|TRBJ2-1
TGTGCCAGCAGCCCGGGACCCTACAATGAGCAGTTCTTC
CASSPGPYNEQFF
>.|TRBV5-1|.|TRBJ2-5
TGCGCCAGCAGCTTGGTGGGGGCCCAAGAGACCCAGTACTTC
CASSLVGAQETQYF
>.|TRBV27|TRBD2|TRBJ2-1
TGTGCCAGCAGTTTACGGGCGGGAGGGCCGGATGAGCAGTTCTTC
CASSLRAGGPDEQFF
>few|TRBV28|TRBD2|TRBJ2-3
TGTGCCAGCAGTCGGGAGGGCTTAGGGACAGATACGCAGTATTTT
CASSREGLGTDTQYF
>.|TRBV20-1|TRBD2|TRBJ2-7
TGCAGTGCTTTGACTAGCGCCTACAATGAGCAGTACTTC
CSALTSAYNEQYF
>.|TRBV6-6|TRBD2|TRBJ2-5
TGTGCCAGCAGTTACTCCGGGACTAGCGGGGGGTTAGAGACCCAGTACTTC
CASSYSGTSGGLETQYF
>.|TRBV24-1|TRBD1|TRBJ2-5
TGTGCCACCGAGGGGGCTTTACGGGGTGAGCAGTACTTC
CATEGALRGEQYF
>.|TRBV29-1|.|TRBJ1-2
TGCAGCGTTGAAGGCCGGTATGGCTACACCTTC
CSVEGRYGYTF
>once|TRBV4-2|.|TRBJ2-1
TGTGCCTGCAGCCGGGCCGGACTGGATGAGCAGTTCTTC
CACSRAGLDEQFF
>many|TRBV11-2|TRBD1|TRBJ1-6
TGTGCCAGCAGCTACGGGACAGGGGTAGATTCACCCCTCCACTTT
CASSYGTGVDSPLHF
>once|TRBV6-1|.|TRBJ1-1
TGTGCCAGCAGGATTGGACAGTCTGAAGCTTTCTTT
CASRIGQSEAFF
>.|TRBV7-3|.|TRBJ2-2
TGTGCCAGCAGCTTACAGGGCGTGGGAATGGGCACCGGGGAGCTGTTTTTT
CASSLQGVGMGTGELFF
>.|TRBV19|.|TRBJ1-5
TGTGCCAGTAGTATGGACAGCAATAGCAATCAGCCCCAGCATTTT
CASSMDSNSNQPQHF
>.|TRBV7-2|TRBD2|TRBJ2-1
TGTGCCAGCAGCTTATCCCGTGCTAGCGGGGAAAATGAGCAGTTCTTC
CASSLSRASGENEQFF
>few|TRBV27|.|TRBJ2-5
TGTGCCAGCAGTTTTGGGCAAGCTCGAGAGACCCAGTACTTC
CASSFGQARETQYF